Shown below are 18 T cell receptor beta chains from a single sample sequenced in a study of blood T cell repertoires in COVID-19. Profiling relied on immunoSEQ multiplex PCR, and the TCRdb table lists in-frame clones only, not all of them. The sample shows about 360,000 clones, 70% to 90% of them seen only once. The sequenced material came from peripheral blood. Source of these receptors: a human donor in a cohort sampled during active COVID-19.

CDR3 sequence: CASSLAGPGIYNEQFF. Written as DNA, the CDR3 is TGTGCCAGCAGCTTAGCCGGGCCGGGAATCTACAATGAGCAGTTCTTC. This chain connects TRBV7-3 to TRBJ2-1; D perhaps matches TRBD2 (5 bases). This CDR3 region has 16 residues. V was shortened by 2 bases and J by 3 bases, with 14 bases between the two germline ends. Germline V lookup: CDR1 SGHTA, CDR2 FQGTGA. Drawing the rest from reference TRBV7-3 and TRBJ2-1, the complete variable domain is GAGVSQTPSNKVTEKGKYVELRCDPISGHTALYWYRQSLGQGPEFLIYFQGTGAADDSGLPNDRFFAVRPEGSVSTLKIQRTERGDSAVYLCASSLAGPGIYNEQFFGPGTRLTVL.

The rearrangement joins TRBV4-1 to TRBJ2-2; 11 bases fit TRBD2. J lost 6 bases, V lost 1 base, and 7 bases had no gene match. CDR3 length equals 17 residues. Germline values: CDR1 MGHRA, CDR2 YSYEKL. CDR3 in amino acids: CASSQVYLAGGAGELFF. In nucleotides, the CDR3 is TGCGCCAGCAGCCAAGTGTACCTAGCGGGGGGTGCCGGGGAGCTGTTTTTT.

J is TRBJ2-5 and V is TRBV11-3, with 12 bases lining up with TRBD2. The V segment lost 5 bases and the J segment 5 bases; nucleotides outside the gene matches: 6. The CDR3 consists of 15 residues. The germline gives CDR1 SGHNT, CDR2 YENEEA. CDR3 in DNA: TGTGCCAGCAGCGCGGGACTAGCGGGTGGTGAGACCCAGTACTTC. It codes for CASSAGLAGGETQYF.

V gene TRBV6-5 combines with J gene TRBJ1-1; a weak D match, TRBD1 (5 bases). CDR1 is MNHEY, CDR2 SVGAGI, per germline. V lost 2 bases and J 0 bases, leaving 7 bases between the germline ends. CDR3 size: 14 residues. CDR3 region: CASSYGGMNTEAFF. The DNA for the CDR3 is TGTGCCAGCAGTTACGGGGGGATGAACACTGAAGCTTTCTTT.

V and J are TRBV11-2 and TRBJ2-1; 7 nucleotides line up with TRBD2. The CDR3 consists of 17 residues. CDR1 is SGHAT, CDR2 FQNNGV, per germline. J lost 9 bases, V lost 5 bases, and 19 bases had no gene match. The CDR3, as DNA: TGTGCCAGCAGCCGCCAGGGTGCAGCGGGGATTACGGTTGAGCAGTTCTTC. Its translation: CASSRQGAAGITVEQFF.

The chain employs TRBV18 and TRBJ1-1; D gene unclear. The CDR3 has 15 residues. Trimming cost V 3 bases and J 2 bases, with 13 bases left between them. Germline values: CDR1 KGHSH, CDR2 LQKENI. The CDR3 region is CASSPGSGKNTEAFF. CDR3 DNA sequence: TGTGCCAGCTCACCGGGGTCGGGGAAAAACACTGAAGCTTTCTTT.

This chain joins TRBV5-1 and TRBJ1-4, with D possibly matching TRBD1 (5 bases). The CDR3 totals 14 residues. V was trimmed by 5 bases and J by 5 bases, leaving 13 bases between them. Germline assignment: CDR1 SGHRS and CDR2 YFSETQ. This CDR3 is CASRPAGPNEKLFF. CDR3 coding DNA: TGCGCCAGCAGACCGGCGGGACCGAATGAAAAACTGTTTTTT.

V usage is TRBV3-1 (or the pseudogene TRBV3-2) and J usage is TRBJ2-1; TRBD2 matches 12 bases. The trim removed 0 bases at V and 10 bases at J, leaving 10 bases unmatched. Germline CDR1 and CDR2: LGHDT and YNNKEL (reference sequence). This CDR3 region has 17 residues. This chain's CDR3 is CASSQDPGTSGFREQFF. The CDR3 nucleotides read TGTGCCAGCAGCCAAGACCCTGGGACTAGCGGGTTTCGCGAGCAGTTCTTC.

The chain uses TRBV4-2 and TRBJ2-7, with D tentatively TRBD2 (6 bases). Germline V gene data show CDR1 as LGHNA and CDR2 as YNFKEQ. Trimming took 1 base from V and 2 from J, leaving 12 bases between them. This CDR3 has 15 amino acids. CDR3 sequence reads: CASSQASGLPYEQYF. In DNA form, the CDR3 reads TGTGCCAGCAGCCAAGCCAGCGGGCTACCCTACGAGCAGTACTTC.

The CDR3 spells CSARQGGAQHF. The CDR3 DNA follows: TGCAGTGCTAGACAGGGTGGGGCCCAGCATTTT. The V call is TRBV20-1, the J call TRBJ1-5; a possible D gene is TRBD1 (5 bases). The germline V and J ends were trimmed by 2 bases and 11 bases, with 10 bases remaining between them. CDR1 and CDR2 from the germline V gene are DFQATT and SNEGSKA (reference sequence). The CDR3 runs 11 residues.

The table lists this clone with many counts. The chain has TRBV5-1 and TRBJ1-3; TRBD1 aligns across 7 bases. Germline assignment: CDR1 SGHRS and CDR2 YFSETQ. Trimming removed 5 bases from V and 3 bases from J; junction bases left unmatched: 8. This CDR3 spans 15 amino acids. CDR3 sequence (DNA): TGCGCCAGCAGTAGGGACAGCAGCGATGGAAACACCATATATTTT. Its protein product is CASSRDSSDGNTIYF.

This chain uses TRBV13 with TRBJ1-6; D is ambiguous. This CDR3 comprises 19 residues. V was pared by 2 bases and J by 0 bases, with 17 bases between. CDR1 PRHDT and CDR2 FYEKMQ come from the germline V gene (reference sequence). The CDR3 DNA sequence: TGTGCCAGCAGCTTATTCGGCGGAATCTCAAACTCCTATAATTCACCCCTCCACTTT. Its translation: CASSLFGGISNSYNSPLHF.

The CDR3 loop reads CAISESQGAYTEAFF. CDR3 coding DNA: TGTGCCATCAGTGAGTCACAGGGGGCTTACACTGAAGCTTTCTTT. V usage is TRBV10-3 and J usage is TRBJ1-1; 9 bases agree with TRBD1. Germline trimming cut 0 bases from V and 3 bases from J; bases unmatched to any gene: 2. This CDR3 has 15 residues. Germline V gene data show CDR1 as ENHRY and CDR2 as SYGVKD.

V usage is TRBV27 and J usage is TRBJ2-7; 9 positions agree with TRBD2. Germline V gene data show CDR1 as MNHEY and CDR2 as SMNVEV (reference sequence). The CDR3 has 15 residues. Unmatched junction bases numbered 4, after V lost 2 bases and J lost 2 bases. The CDR3 DNA follows: TGTGCCAGCAGTTTAGCGGGAGGGTCCCCCTACGAGCAGTACTTC. Protein product: CASSLAGGSPYEQYF.

V usage is TRBV25-1 and J usage is TRBJ1-6; 8 bases line up with TRBD1. CDR3 length: 16 amino acids. V gave up 3 bases and J gave up 7 bases; unmatched junction bases: 8. CDR1 is MGHDK and CDR2 is SYGVNS in the germline V gene. CDR3 region: CASSDQLGQANSPLHF. As DNA, the CDR3 is TGTGCCAGCAGTGACCAGTTGGGACAGGCGAATTCACCCCTCCACTTT.

The chain employs TRBV5-1 and TRBJ1-5; the D is unclear. Germline V gene sequence: CDR1 SGHRS, CDR2 YFSETQ. The CDR3 is 13 amino acids. Trimming removed 5 bases from V and 5 bases from J, with 11 bases in between. The CDR3 spells CASRVEGDQPQHF. For the CDR3, the DNA is TGCGCCAGCAGGGTGGAGGGCGATCAGCCCCAGCATTTT.

DNA of the CDR3: TGTGCCAGCAGCCGGGACAGGGGAGCGGATACGCAGTATTTT. This gives the protein CASSRDRGADTQYF. The chain has TRBV5-6 and TRBJ2-3, with TRBD1 matching over 10 bases. The trim removed 4 bases at V and 6 bases at J, leaving 5 bases unmatched. This CDR3 is 14 amino acids long. Germline CDR1 reads SGHDT; CDR2 reads YYEEEE.

This chain links TRBV7-9 with TRBJ2-7; tentatively, D is TRBD1 (7 bases). Germline V gives CDR1 SEHNR, CDR2 FQNEAQ (reference sequence). This CDR3 contains 13 residues. The V end was cut by 3 bases, the J end by 5 bases, with 11 bases between. In DNA form, the CDR3 reads TGTGCCAGCAGCTTGCAGGGGGGCAACGAGCAGTACTTC. This translates into CASSLQGGNEQYF.